This T cell receptor beta chain emerged from a study of T cell clones after liver transplantation. The overall study: Blood was drawn pre-transplant, before withdrawal, and after full or failed withdrawal. Study-wide findings and caveats: Graft donor-reactive T cells may have migrated into the graft rather than being deleted. Compared with third party-reactive sequences, donor-reactive ones declined more, independent of withdrawal success.

Sequencing used immunoSEQ multiplex PCR; TCRdb keeps in-frame clones, though not all of them. The sample holds tens of thousands of clones, more than 90% seen once. CDR3 length equals 14 residues. V lost 1 base and J lost 2, with 6 bases in between. Germline assignment: CDR1 SEHNR and CDR2 FQNEAQ (reference sequence). About this clone: Its antigen is undetermined.

The source was CD4+ T cells from blood, collected before liver transplant. The chain recombines TRBV7-9 with TRBJ2-4; D is unclear. This receptor was obtained from a human donor who received a liver transplant. The CDR3: CASSLGYPKNIQYF. The CDR3 bases are TGTGCCAGCAGCTTAGGGTATCCCAAAAACATTCAGTACTTC.